The rows below give T cell receptor beta chains drawn from one sample of a study of blood T cell repertoires in COVID-19. Data came from immunoSEQ multiplex PCR; TCRdb stores just in-frame clones and leaves some out. The data show under 250,000 clones, roughly 83% seen once. The material sequenced was peripheral blood. The receptors originated from a man aged 40-55 years with acute or convalescent COVID-19. Each CDR3 is given with its conserved first and last residue. A D gene is named only where the DNA matches it firmly. The size of a clone is reported for some rows only, either as once, few or many, or as a class for expanded clones.

size	D	J	V	DNA	CDR3
NA	NA	TRBJ1-5	TRBV7-3	TGTGCCAGCAGCCCGACGGGGTTGATGGGTCAGCCCCAGCATTTT	CASSPTGLMGQPQHF
NA	NA	TRBJ1-1	TRBV3-1/TRBV3-2	TGTGCCAGCAGTTTAAATCTGAACACTGAAGCTTTCTTT	CASSLNLNTEAFF
NA	NA	TRBJ2-7	TRBV5-1	TGCGCCAGCAGCTTGGGGACACGGTCCTACGAGCAGTACTTC	CASSLGTRSYEQYF
NA	TRBD1	TRBJ1-2	TRBV10-2	TGCGCCAGCACCTTGGACAGGTTTAACTATGGCTACACCTTC	CASTLDRFNYGYTF
NA	TRBD1	TRBJ2-1	TRBV7-3	TGTGCCAGCAGGTCCCATGGGACAGATTTCTACAATGAGCAGTTCTTC	CASRSHGTDFYNEQFF
NA	NA	TRBJ2-2	TRBV7-2	TGTGCCAGCAGCTCACTCACAGGGCACACCGGGGAGCTGTTTTTT	CASSSLTGHTGELFF
NA	NA	TRBJ1-1	TRBV10-3	TGTGCCATCAAAGGGGAGAACACTGAAGCTTTCTTT	CAIKGENTEAFF
few	NA	TRBJ1-1	TRBV7-2	TGTGCCAGCATCTGGAGGGGGGGTCGCACTGAAGCTTTCTTT	CASIWRGGRTEAFF
NA	NA	TRBJ1-1	TRBV5-4	TGTGCCAGCAGCTTGGCAGGGAACACTGAAGCTTTCTTT	CASSLAGNTEAFF
NA	TRBD1	TRBJ2-7	TRBV7-9	TGTGCCAGCAGCTTAGGACAGGGCGACGAGCAGTACTTC	CASSLGQGDEQYF
NA	NA	TRBJ1-4	TRBV11-2	TGTGCCAGCACCCTACAGGGAGAAAAACTGTTTTTT	CASTLQGEKLFF
NA	NA	TRBJ1-4	TRBV25-1	TGTGCCAGCAGTGACCCCGGGGGGCGCGTCGGTGAAAAACTGTTTTTT	CASSDPGGRVGEKLFF
NA	NA	TRBJ1-2	TRBV19	TGTGCCAGTAGTCAGAACAGTGGCTACACCTTC	CASSQNSGYTF
NA	TRBD2	TRBJ2-3	TRBV5-1	TGCGCCAGCTTCTCGGGAGGGCGTACAGATACGCAGTATTTT	CASFSGGRTDTQYF
NA	TRBD1	TRBJ2-1	TRBV19	TGTGCCAGTAGTATTGACGGGACAGATAGCTCCTACAATGAGCAGTTCTTC	CASSIDGTDSSYNEQFF
few	NA	TRBJ1-2	TRBV5-1	TGCGCCAGCAGCTTGGATGGAGGTCCTAACTATGGCTACACCTTC	CASSLDGGPNYGYTF
NA	NA	TRBJ1-2	TRBV5-6	TGTGCCAGCAGCTATCGGGGGGCGCACTATGGCTACACCTTC	CASSYRGAHYGYTF
NA	NA	TRBJ1-6	TRBV2	TGTGCCAGCAGTGAAGGGAGACAGGCCAATTCACCCCTCCACTTT	CASSEGRQANSPLHF
NA	NA	TRBJ2-3	TRBV6-5	TGTGCCAGCAGCCCGACAGGGACTAGCACAGATACGCAGTATTTT	CASSPTGTSTDTQYF
NA	NA	TRBJ2-7	TRBV6-9	TGTGCCAGCACCAATTATCCCAGGGCGACCACCTCCTACGAGCAGTACTTC	CASTNYPRATTSYEQYF
NA	NA	TRBJ2-1	TRBV2	TGTGCCAGCAGCGTAGACCTAGTAGGCACCAATGAGCAGTTCTTC	CASSVDLVGTNEQFF
NA	TRBD1	TRBJ2-3	TRBV18	TGTGCCAGCTCACCACAACTTTCGGACAGGGGTACAGATACGCAGTATTTT	CASSPQLSDRGTDTQYF
once	NA	TRBJ2-1	TRBV6-6	TGTGCCAGCTATTCTGGGGGGAGCTCCTACAATGAGCAGTTCTTC	CASYSGGSSYNEQFF
NA	TRBD1	TRBJ1-6	TRBV25-1	TGTGCCAGCAGTGAATATGGGGGCGGACAGGGCAATTCACCCCTCCACTTT	CASSEYGGGQGNSPLHF
NA	TRBD1	TRBJ1-1	TRBV19	TGTGCCAGCCTCAGGGGGCTTGAAGCTTTCTTT	CASLRGLEAFF
NA	NA	TRBJ1-1	TRBV15	TGTGCCACCAGCAGGGCAACAGGGAACACTGAAGCTTTCTTT	CATSRATGNTEAFF
NA	TRBD1	TRBJ2-3	TRBV6-6	TGTGCCAGCACCCAGGGGGTCATCACAGATACGCAGTATTTT	CASTQGVITDTQYF
NA	TRBD1	TRBJ2-7	TRBV2	TGTGCCAGCAGTGAAAGAAGACAGGGGTCCTACGAGCAGTACTTC	CASSERRQGSYEQYF
NA	NA	TRBJ1-2	TRBV6-1	TGTGCCAGCAGTGAAAGATCGGCCAGGGTTAATGGCTACACCTTC	CASSERSARVNGYTF
NA	NA	TRBJ2-5	TRBV19	TGTGCCAGTAGTATAAGGGGGGGGCAGGGCGAAGAGACCCAGTACTTC	CASSIRGGQGEETQYF
few	TRBD1	TRBJ1-2	TRBV27	TGTGCCAGCAGTTTAAAGGGCCATGGGACAGGTATTCGGTACTATGGCTACACCTTC	CASSLKGHGTGIRYYGYTF
NA	TRBD2	TRBJ2-2	TRBV19	TGTGCCAGTTTTAGCAGCGGGAGGGTCGGGGAGCTGTTTTTT	CASFSSGRVGELFF
NA	TRBD2	TRBJ2-1	TRBV2	TGTGCCAGCAGTTCGGGACTAGCGGGAGGGCCGGGGGACAATGAGCAGTTCTTC	CASSSGLAGGPGDNEQFF